Reported below is one T cell receptor beta chain. The antigen is undetermined. Amplification used 60 Vbeta primers and 13 Jbeta primers. Sequencing used immunoSEQ multiplex PCR; TCRdb keeps in-frame clones, though not all of them. The table includes under 200,000 clones, approximately 77% detected once. These data belong to a study of cytomegalovirus exposure and HLA in healthy donors. Findings of the study overall: Under in vitro conditions, a few CMV-associated chains were confirmed as specific for CMV antigens. About 180 TCR beta chains were listed as cytomegalovirus-associated. TCR beta sequences numbering 16,951 were associated with HLA alleles at 0.05 false discovery rate in a later analysis.

The TCR comes from a male donor in good health and CMV-seronegative. The specimen was PBMCs.

In nucleotides, the CDR3 is TGTGCCAGCAGTTTCCTCCTAGGGGGGGCAAGCACAGATACGCAGTATTTT. As protein: CASSFLLGGASTDTQYF. The rearrangement joins TRBV27 to TRBJ2-3; TRBD2 is a possible D gene (7 bases). The germline CDR1 and CDR2 sequences are MNHEY and SMNVEV (reference sequence). The CDR3 extends over 17 amino acids. The V gene lost 3 bases and the J gene lost 0 bases, with 16 bases spanning the gap.